The 27 T cell receptor beta chains presented below share a single source sample, sequenced in a study of CD8+ T cells in alopecia areata. Cells pooled from cutaneous lymph nodes were sorted on CD4, CD8alpha, NKG2D, NKG2ACE and other markers. The sequencing template was cDNA reverse transcribed from extracted RNA. Data came from immunoSEQ multiplex PCR; TCRdb stores just in-frame clones and leaves some out. The record shows approximately 280,000 clones for this sample, with no singletons present. Sequencing input: CD4+ T cells sorted from a lymph node. These receptor sequences come from a C3H/HeJ mouse with alopecia areata. Mice of this strain are of MHC haplotype H2-k.

This clone has ten or more counts. Genes and germline are mouse. Sequencing ends 4 residues short of the CDR3 end; the germline J gene provides the rest. The V and J genes are TRBV1 and TRBJ2-5, with D maybe TRBD2 (5 bases). Looked up from germline, CDR1 is NSQYPW and CDR2 is LRSPGD (reference sequence). The CDR3 totals 15 residues. The V end was cut by 1 base, the J end by 0 bases, with 8 bases between. CDR3 sequence reads: CTCSAGWVNQDTQYF. CDR3 DNA (partial): TGCACCTGCAGTGCAGGCTGGGTTAACCAAGAC.

Comment on this clone: Gene labels here are mouse ones. The read ends 4 residues early relative to the CDR3; the germline J gene fills the gap. V usage is TRBV5 and J usage is TRBJ2-1; D may be TRBD2 (6 bases). The germline V and J ends were trimmed by 4 bases and 6 bases, with 10 bases remaining between them. This CDR3 contains 13 residues. Germline V gives CDR1 LGHNA, CDR2 YNLKQL (reference sequence). The CDR3 DNA, read in part, is TGTGCCAGCAGCCCACGGACTGTTGCT. Translated, it gives CASSPRTVA. The full CDR3 protein is CASSPRTVAEQFF.

The table lists this clone with a few counts. Germline and genes here are mouse. The sequenced fragment ends 4 residues before the CDR3 boundary, so the rest is inferred from the germline J gene. The genes are TRBV19 and TRBJ2-5; no reliable D call. Germline loops: CDR1 FNHDT, CDR2 SITEND (reference sequence). This CDR3 comprises 14 residues. Trimming removed 0 bases at V and 3 bases at J, with 8 bases between. The CDR3 loop is CASSIARKQDTQYF. The DNA read from the CDR3 is TGTGCCAGCAGTATAGCCAGGAAACAAGAC. The variable domain in full, with the rest retrieved from reference TRBV19 and TRBJ2-5, is GGIITQTPKFLIGQEGQKLTLKCQQNFNHDTMYWYRQDSGKGLRLIYYSITENDLQKGDLSEGYDASREKKSSFSLTVTSAQKNEMAVFLCASSIARKQDTQYFGPGTRLLVL.

Details on this clone: Here the gene names and germline are mouse. The read comes to an end 4 residues before the CDR3 does, leaving the germline J gene to fill in the end. Within the sample, other DNA sequences also encode this same CDR3. This chain connects TRBV19 to TRBJ2-7, with a possible D match to TRBD1 (6 bases). CDR1 and CDR2 (germline): FNHDT, SITEND (reference sequence). This CDR3 is 11 amino acids long. This CDR3 is CASTQGYEQYF. CDR3 bases read: TGTGCCAGCACCCAGGGGTAT.

In its sample, this clone was seen a few times. Any gene name here is a mouse gene name. The sequence runs out 4 residues before the end of the CDR3; the remainder is reconstructed from the germline J gene. The same CDR3 also results from other DNA sequences found in this sample. This chain joins TRBV13-3 and TRBJ2-5; 7 nucleotides agree with TRBD2. CDR1 is NNHDY and CDR2 is SYVADS in the germline V gene. CDR3 length: 16 amino acids. The V segment lost 0 bases and the J segment 0 bases; nucleotides outside the gene matches: 4. Partial CDR3 DNA: TGTGCCAGCAGTGATGGCCGGGGGGGTAACCAAGAC. Its protein is CASSDGRGGNQD. The complete CDR3 protein is CASSDGRGGNQDTQYF.

This clone was found a few times. Gene names denote mouse genes. The missing CDR3 end, 4 residues past where the read stops, is filled in from the germline J gene. The chain links TRBV13-1 to TRBJ2-2, with a possible D match to TRBD1 (6 bases). This CDR3 contains 14 residues. V lost 5 bases, J lost 2 bases, and 10 bases lay in between. CDR1 NSHNY and CDR2 SYGAGN come from the germline V gene. The chain's CDR3 is CASRQGGNTGQLYF. The CDR3 DNA, read in part, is TGTGCCAGCAGACAGGGCGGTAACACCGGG.

As to this clone: Gene labels here are mouse ones. The CDR3 end lies 4 residues beyond the end of the read and is filled in from the germline J gene. The rearrangement uses TRBV31 and TRBJ2-5; 8 positions match TRBD2. This CDR3 has 16 amino acids. J lost 0 bases, V lost 1 base, and 6 bases had no gene match. Germline values: CDR1 GKSSPN, CDR2 SITVG. Incomplete CDR3 DNA: TGTGCCTGGAGTCCCGGCTGGGGGGTTAACCAAGAC. This gives the protein CAWSPGWGVNQD. The full CDR3 protein is CAWSPGWGVNQDTQYF.

Details on this clone: Gene labels here are mouse ones. The CDR3 end falls 4 residues outside the read, so it is completed with the germline J gene. The rearrangement links TRBV13-2 to TRBJ2-7; TRBD1 might be the D (6 bases). The germline V gene has CDR1 NNHNN and CDR2 SYGAGS (reference sequence). The CDR3 spans 15 residues. The sequenced CDR3 bases are TGTGCCAGCGGTGATCTAGGGACAAACCCTTAT. Residues: CASGDLGTNPY. The CDR3 in full is CASGDLGTNPYEQYF.

This clone was detected many times. Gene names and germline match the mouse. Here the CDR3 reads CASSREQGGAETLYF. The covered CDR3 bases are TGTGCTAGCAGTAGAGAACAGGGTGGAGCAGAA. The chain joins TRBV17 to TRBJ2-3; a possible D gene is TRBD1 (6 bases). The DNA ends 4 residues before the CDR3 does, and the rest of the CDR3 is filled in from the germline J gene. V gave up 0 bases and J gave up 3 bases, with 10 bases separating them. The CDR3 runs to 15 residues. From germline, CDR1 is MNHDT and CDR2 YYDKIL.

With regard to this clone: Gene names and germline match the mouse. The CDR3 goes on 4 residues after the read ends, and that part is filled in from the germline J gene. The chain recombines TRBV3 with TRBJ2-5; TRBD2 matches at 8 bases. From germline, CDR1 is SNHLY and CDR2 FYNGKV (reference sequence). The CDR3 has 16 residues. The J segment lost 1 base and the V segment lost 0 bases, leaving 3 bases of the junction unmatched. Here the CDR3 reads CASSLALGGYQDTQYF. The covered CDR3 bases are TGTGCCAGCAGCTTAGCGCTGGGGGGCTACCAAGAC. The full variable domain, with the rest looked up from reference TRBV3 and TRBJ2-5, is GPKVLQIPSHQIIDMGQMVTLNCDPVSNHLYFYWYKQILGQQMEFLVNFYNGKVMEKSKLFKDQFSVERPDGSYFTLKIQPTALEDSAVYFCASSLALGGYQDTQYFGPGTRLLVL.

This clone occurred a few times. Genes and germline come from the mouse. The read finishes 4 residues shy of the CDR3 end, and the germline J gene is used to complete it. The V and J genes are TRBV19 and TRBJ2-2; D might be TRBD1 or TRBD2, each matching 5 bases. V lost 2 bases, J lost 4 bases, and 6 bases lay in between. CDR1 is FNHDT, CDR2 SITEND, per germline (reference sequence). This CDR3 has 13 amino acids. The CDR3: CASSMGVTGQLYF. Incomplete CDR3 DNA: TGTGCCAGCAGTATGGGGGTCACCGGG. Supplemented by reference TRBV19 and TRBJ2-2, the full variable domain reads GGIITQTPKFLIGQEGQKLTLKCQQNFNHDTMYWYRQDSGKGLRLIYYSITENDLQKGDLSEGYDASREKKSSFSLTVTSAQKNEMAVFLCASSMGVTGQLYFGEGSKLTVL.

About this clone: The genes and germline here are from mouse. Sequencing ends 4 residues short of the CDR3 end; the germline J gene provides the rest. The J gene is TRBJ1-2, the V gene TRBV13-1, with 11 bases identical to TRBD1. The junction had 2 bases not matched to a gene; V was cut back by 1 base and J by 0 bases. The length of the CDR3 is 16 residues. In germline, CDR1 is NSHNY, CDR2 SYGAGN. The CDR3 protein is CASSDRDRGANSDYTF. CDR3 DNA (partial): TGTGCCAGCAGTGATCGGGACAGGGGGGCAAACTCC.

This clone was counted a few times. All gene names here are mouse names. Coverage ceases 4 residues before the CDR3 finishes, and the germline J gene fills in the end. The rearrangement joins TRBV12-1 to TRBJ2-1, with D perhaps matching TRBD2 (6 bases). V dropped 0 bases and J dropped 0 bases, with 8 bases sitting between them. Per germline, CDR1 SGHSN and CDR2 HYEKVE. This CDR3 has 15 amino acids. The CDR3 here is CASSLGGNNYAEQFF. The part of the CDR3 DNA that was read is TGTGCCAGCTCTCTCGGGGGGAATAACTATGCT.

This clone was found a few times. Any gene name here is a mouse gene name. Sequencing ends 4 residues short of the CDR3 end; the germline J gene provides the rest. The same CDR3 arises from other DNA sequences in this sample as well. The chain is built from TRBV19 and TRBJ2-5; 8 bases align to TRBD2. V gave up 5 bases and J gave up 2 bases; unmatched junction bases: 4. The CDR3 is 14 residues long. Germline CDR1 FNHDT, CDR2 SITEND (reference sequence). The CDR3 protein is CASRPLGGQDTQYF. The CDR3 DNA, read in part, is TGTGCCAGCAGGCCCCTGGGGGGCCAAGAC.

This clone showed up just a few times. All gene names here are mouse names. The CDR3 goes on 4 residues after the read ends, and that part is filled in from the germline J gene. This chain links TRBV13-1 with TRBJ1-2; D call uncertain. The V gene's germline CDR1 is NSHNY and CDR2 SYGAGN. The CDR3 has 14 residues. V shed 1 base and J shed 1 base, with 8 bases lying between them. CDR3 protein: CASSDPRKNSDYTF. The sequenced part of the CDR3 DNA is TGTGCCAGCAGTGATCCCAGGAAAAACTCC.

Remarks on this clone: The genes and germline here are from mouse. The CDR3 is cut off 4 residues early in the read; its end comes from the germline J gene. V is TRBV1 and J is TRBJ2-7; 9 nucleotides line up with TRBD2. The CDR3 length is 15 residues. Germline V gene data show CDR1 as NSQYPW and CDR2 as LRSPGD (reference sequence). J gave up 0 bases and V 3 bases, and 3 bases lay outside the gene matches. The CDR3 is CTCSAAGGGSYEQYF. The sequenced CDR3 bases are TGCACCTGCAGTGCGGCTGGGGGGGGCTCCTAT.

This clone appeared a few times. Gene names refer to mouse genes. The CDR3 extends 4 residues past the end of the read, so its final part is completed from the germline J gene. V usage is TRBV19 and J usage is TRBJ2-2; maybe TRBD2 (5 bases). Germline V gene sequence: CDR1 FNHDT, CDR2 SITEND (reference sequence). Trimming stripped 2 bases from V and 3 bases from J, with 8 bases between. This CDR3 is built from 14 residues. Partial CDR3 DNA: TGTGCCAGCAGTATCTGGGAGGACACCGGG. It specifies CASSIWEDTG. In full, the CDR3 is CASSIWEDTGQLYF.

This clone was found a few times. Mouse gene names and germline throughout. The read halts 3 residues ahead of the CDR3 end, with the missing end drawn from the germline J gene. The chain is built from TRBV31 and TRBJ1-6; D remains ambiguous. TRBJ1-6 falls under the ORF class, with uncertain function. Between the trimmed V and J ends, which lost 2 bases and 5 bases, there was a span of 1 base. CDR3 length: 11 amino acids. Germline CDR1 reads GKSSPN; CDR2 reads SITVG. CDR3 in amino acids: CAWSDNSPLYF. The covered CDR3 bases are TGTGCCTGGAGTGATAATTCGCCC.

Concerning this clone: Mouse names are used for the genes. The read is 4 residues too short to cover the CDR3 end, so that end is filled in from the germline J gene. Other DNA sequences from this sample encode an identical CDR3 as well. This chain links TRBV19 with TRBJ2-3, with D possibly TRBD2 on 8 matching bases. The CDR3 is 15 amino acids. V lost 4 bases and J 1 base, leaving 13 bases between the germline ends. The germline V gene has CDR1 FNHDT and CDR2 SITEND (reference sequence). The part of the CDR3 DNA that was read is TGTGCCAGCAGTCCAGGGGGGGCCCGTGCAGAA. Translation gives CASSPGGARAE. The complete CDR3 sequence is CASSPGGARAETLYF. Based on the CDR3 plus reference TRBV19 and TRBJ2-3, the full variable domain is GGIITQTPKFLIGQEGQKLTLKCQQNFNHDTMYWYRQDSGKGLRLIYYSITENDLQKGDLSEGYDASREKKSSFSLTVTSAQKNEMAVFLCASSPGGARAETLYFGSGTRLTVL.

Concerning this clone itself: All gene names here are mouse names. Read sequence stops 4 residues before the CDR3 end, and the germline J gene provides the missing end. The genes are TRBV19 and TRBJ2-4; possible D gene TRBD1, 6 bases. The CDR3 sequence is 15 residues long. Germline values: CDR1 FNHDT, CDR2 SITEND (reference sequence). This chain's CDR3 is CASSTHPGTKNTLYF. The part of the CDR3 DNA that was read is TGTGCCAGCAGTACCCACCCCGGGACAAAAAAC.

This clone was seen a few times. Genes and germline are mouse. The CDR3 goes on 4 residues after the read ends, and that part is filled in from the germline J gene. V is TRBV19 and J is TRBJ2-3; TRBD1 matches 8 bases. The CDR3 is made up of 15 amino acids. Trimming removed 6 bases from V and 2 bases from J; junction bases left unmatched: 8. The germline gives CDR1 FNHDT, CDR2 SITEND (reference sequence). The part of the CDR3 DNA that was read is TGTGCCAGCACCCCCAGGGGGCGCGCTGCAGAA. Encoded protein: CASTPRGRAAE. The complete CDR3 sequence is CASTPRGRAAETLYF.

This clone was counted between two and nine times. These gene names are mouse names. The read falls 4 residues short of the CDR3 end, and the missing part is taken from the germline J gene. The V and J genes are TRBV13-1 and TRBJ2-2, with D perhaps TRBD1 (6 bases). This CDR3 spans 15 amino acids. Trimming stripped 3 bases from V and 4 bases from J, with 13 bases between. The V gene's germline CDR1 is NSHNY and CDR2 SYGAGN. CDR3 DNA (partial): TGTGCCAGCAGTGGGAAGGGGGAGGGCACCGGG. Translating gives CASSGKGEGTG. The whole CDR3 sequence reads CASSGKGEGTGQLYF.

Turning to this clone: Genes and germline are mouse. From the germline J gene comes the end of the CDR3, since the read stops 4 residues before it. V and J are TRBV13-1 and TRBJ2-1, with 7 bases that match TRBD1. Trimming at V came to 2 bases and at J to 1 base, leaving 6 bases not matched to a gene. The CDR3 has 16 residues. Germline loops: CDR1 NSHNY, CDR2 SYGAGN. The CDR3 is CASSELPGQNYAEQFF. The CDR3 DNA, read in part, is TGTGCCAGCAGTGAGCTCCCGGGACAGAACTATGCT.

Comments on this clone: Gene and germline names: mouse. The read falls 4 residues short of the CDR3 end, and the missing part is taken from the germline J gene. The chain carries TRBV19 and TRBJ1-1, with D perhaps TRBD1 (5 bases). V shed 4 bases and J shed 3 bases, with 10 bases lying between them. CDR1 FNHDT and CDR2 SITEND come from the germline V gene (reference sequence). CDR3 size: 13 residues. The part of the CDR3 DNA that was read is TGTGCCAGCAGTTCAGGGATGGACACA. As protein: CASSSGMDT. The entire CDR3 protein is CASSSGMDTEVFF.

This clone was seen more than once but under ten times. Gene names and germline refer to mouse. From the germline J gene comes the end of the CDR3, since the read stops 4 residues before it. The rearrangement links TRBV4 to TRBJ2-3; 13 bases agree with TRBD2. V dropped 5 bases and J dropped 4; count of bases not matched to a gene: 3. This CDR3 spans 15 amino acids. Germline V CDR1 and CDR2: LGHDT, YNNKQL (reference sequence). The sequenced CDR3 bases are TGTGCCAGCAGCCGGACTGGGGGGGCGTCAGAA. The encoded protein is CASSRTGGASE. The whole CDR3 protein is CASSRTGGASETLYF.

This clone appeared a few times. Gene names denote mouse genes. The CDR3 end lies 4 residues beyond the end of the read and is filled in from the germline J gene. The chain combines TRBV19 with TRBJ2-7; no firm D call. Trimming removed 0 bases from V and 0 bases from J, with 7 bases in between. The CDR3 runs to 14 residues. Germline V gives CDR1 FNHDT, CDR2 SITEND (reference sequence). The sequenced CDR3 bases are TGTGCCAGCAGTATAGTACTGAGCTCCTAT. It yields the protein CASSIVLSSY. The entire CDR3 protein is CASSIVLSSYEQYF.

A word on this clone: Any gene name here is a mouse gene name. The CDR3 extends 4 residues past the end of the read, so its final part is completed from the germline J gene. Within the sample, other DNA sequences also encode this same CDR3. The V and J genes are TRBV19 and TRBJ2-3; tentative D call: TRBD1 (7 bases). V was pared by 2 bases and J by 1 base, with 14 bases between. CDR1 and CDR2 from the germline V gene are FNHDT and SITEND (reference sequence). CDR3 length: 16 residues. The CDR3 bases that were read are TGTGCCAGCAGTATTGTAGGGGGCGCCGGTGCAGAA. This encodes CASSIVGGAGAE. The entire CDR3 sequence reads CASSIVGGAGAETLYF. Together with reference TRBV19 and TRBJ2-3, the CDR3 gives the full variable domain: GGIITQTPKFLIGQEGQKLTLKCQQNFNHDTMYWYRQDSGKGLRLIYYSITENDLQKGDLSEGYDASREKKSSFSLTVTSAQKNEMAVFLCASSIVGGAGAETLYFGSGTRLTVL.